These 19 T cell receptor beta chains share one sample of origin, sequenced in a study of blood T cell repertoires in COVID-19. Produced via immunoSEQ multiplex PCR; TCRdb's table is partial and in-frame only. The sample carries about 270,000 clones, roughly nine tenths recorded once. Material: peripheral blood. These receptor sequences come from a man aged 40-49 years with active or convalescent COVID-19.

This rearrangement joins TRBV24-1 to TRBJ2-5; TRBD2 matches 9 bases. V lost 4 bases and J lost 0; bases outside the gene matches: 14. Looked up from germline, CDR1 is KGHDR and CDR2 is SFDVKD. The CDR3 totals 19 residues. The CDR3 DNA sequence: TGTGCCACCAGTGACCCCCCGGCTAGCGGGACGGATAACCAAGAGACCCAGTACTTC. Residues: CATSDPPASGTDNQETQYF.

This clone was observed a handful of times. The CDR3 spells CASSRDYSDTQYF. The DNA of the CDR3 is TGTGCCAGCAGTCGGGACTACTCAGATACGCAGTATTTT. This chain joins TRBV2 and TRBJ2-3; 7 nucleotides match TRBD2. V trimming: 5 bases; J trimming: 4 bases; junction bases outside the gene matches: 3. The germline gives CDR1 SNHLY, CDR2 FYNNEI. The CDR3 totals 13 residues.

The V call is TRBV9, the J call TRBJ2-7; 8 bases are shared with TRBD1. Germline V gives CDR1 SGDLS, CDR2 YYNGEE. The length of the CDR3 is 12 residues. J gave up 6 bases and V 3 bases, and 2 bases lay outside the gene matches. CDR3 in DNA: TGTGCCAGCAGCGCAGGGGGCGGCGAGCAGTACTTC. This sequence encodes CASSAGGGEQYF.

On this clone: An end of the junction differs from the germline gene, which may be a read error. The chain employs TRBV4-1 and TRBJ2-2, with D uncertain. The CDR3 contains 14 residues. Germline CDR1 MGHRA, CDR2 YSYEKL. CDR3 loop: CARSRRLRTGELFF. CDR3 sequence (DNA): TGCGCCCGCAGCCGGCGGCTTAGAACCGGGGAGCTGTTTTTT.

This clone has just one count. V usage is TRBV10-3 and J usage is TRBJ2-2, with TRBD2 matching over 7 bases. Trimming cost V 10 bases and J 6 bases; bases outside gene matches: 8. The CDR3 has 13 amino acids. CDR1 ENHRY and CDR2 SYGVKD come from the germline V gene. CDR3 sequence (DNA): TGTGCCAAGCGGGACTTCTCGGCCGGGGAGCTGTTTTTT. This translates into CAKRDFSAGELFF.

The chain carries TRBV20-1 and TRBJ2-1, with no clear D. CDR3 length: 13 residues. CDR1 DFQATT and CDR2 SNEGSKA come from the germline V gene (reference sequence). The V and J ends lost 3 bases and 0 bases respectively, with 6 bases between them. DNA of the CDR3: TGCAGTGCTAGTGGTATCTCCTACAATGAGCAGTTCTTC. Translating it yields CSASGISYNEQFF.

V gene TRBV6-5 combines with J gene TRBJ2-2; weak D call: TRBD2 (6 bases). Germline V gene lookup returns CDR1 MNHEY and CDR2 SVGAGI. The CDR3 is made up of 15 amino acids. Trimming shortened V by 6 bases and J by 5 bases, and 16 bases separated the two germline ends. CDR3 DNA sequence: TGTGCCAGCAGCGCCGGGAGCCACGGTACCGGGGAGCTGTTTTTT. Translation: CASSAGSHGTGELFF.

The rearrangement uses TRBV5-1 and TRBJ2-3; 8 nucleotides align to TRBD2. The germline gives CDR1 SGHRS, CDR2 YFSETQ. The CDR3 extends over 15 amino acids. The trim removed 6 bases at V and 7 bases at J, leaving 13 bases unmatched. DNA of the CDR3: TGCGCCAGCAACCCGGCCGGGGGGGCCATTAATACGCAGTATTTT. Residues: CASNPAGGAINTQYF.

V and J are TRBV6-5 and TRBJ1-6; 10 bases fit TRBD1. The CDR3 runs 15 residues. V shed 6 bases, J shed 10 bases, and the junction held 9 bases outside the gene matches. Germline lookup yields CDR1 MNHEY and CDR2 SVGAGI. The chain's CDR3 is CASRPPGQGKSPLHF. The DNA for the CDR3 is TGTGCCAGCAGACCCCCGGGACAGGGGAAATCACCCCTCCACTTT.

This clone has more than one count but fewer than ten. V gene TRBV6-5 combines with J gene TRBJ1-1; 7 bases are shared with TRBD1. The CDR3 runs to 11 residues. CDR1 is MNHEY, CDR2 SVGAGI, per germline. V shed 10 bases and J 7 bases; nucleotides not matched to a gene: 6. The chain's CDR3 is CATQQGREAFF. The CDR3 nucleotides are TGTGCCACACAACAGGGGCGTGAAGCTTTCTTT.

This sequence joins TRBV5-1 and TRBJ2-5; the match to TRBD1 covers 8 bases. Germline V gives CDR1 SGHRS, CDR2 YFSETQ. There are 17 residues in the CDR3. Losses at the gene ends were 0 bases for V and 2 bases for J; bases not matched to a gene: 9. CDR3 sequence reads: CASSLDRGTGLQETQYF. The CDR3 DNA sequence: TGCGCCAGCAGCTTGGACAGAGGGACAGGCCTACAAGAGACCCAGTACTTC.

This clone was counted once. The chain recombines TRBV5-5 with TRBJ2-5; a possible D gene is TRBD2 (7 bases). Germline V gene sequence: CDR1 SGHKS, CDR2 YYEKEE (reference sequence). This CDR3 is built from 16 residues. V was pared by 2 bases and J by 4 bases, with 18 bases between. CDR3 residues: CASSFVRGPGGETQYF. CDR3 coding DNA: TGTGCCAGCAGCTTCGTGCGGGGGCCCGGGGGAGAGACCCAGTACTTC.

DNA for the CDR3: TGTGCCAGCAAGTGGGGACAGACGGTGGGAGGCTACACCTTC. Its protein is CASKWGQTVGGYTF. The V call is TRBV5-8, the J call TRBJ1-2; 7 positions match TRBD1. The CDR3 has 14 residues. From germline, CDR1 is SGHTS and CDR2 YDEGEE. The V gene end was trimmed by 6 bases and the J gene end by 8 bases; junction bases not matched to a gene: 13.

The chain couples TRBV9 to TRBJ2-2, with 7 nucleotides matching TRBD1. Germline trimming cut 3 bases from V and 1 base from J; bases unmatched to any gene: 0. Per germline, CDR1 SGDLS and CDR2 YYNGEE. CDR3 length equals 14 residues. For the CDR3, the DNA is TGTGCCAGCAGCGGGACAGGGAACACCGGGGAGCTGTTTTTT. Its translation is CASSGTGNTGELFF.

This sequence joins TRBV29-1 and TRBJ1-4; possible D gene TRBD1, 6 bases. CDR1 is SQVTM and CDR2 is ANQGSEA in the germline V gene. This CDR3 comprises 14 residues. Deletions cut 1 base from V and 13 bases from J, with 19 bases between. This CDR3 is CSVEGEGVNEVLFF. Written as DNA, the CDR3 is TGCAGCGTTGAAGGGGAGGGGGTGAATGAAGTACTGTTTTTT.

The chain recombines TRBV11-2 with TRBJ2-4; D may be TRBD1 (5 bases). The CDR3 covers 14 residues. V lost 4 bases, J lost 1 base, and 8 bases lay in between. The germline CDR1 and CDR2 sequences are SGHAT and FQNNGV. CDR3 protein: CASSYGAAKNIQYF. The CDR3 DNA reads TGTGCCAGCAGCTATGGGGCGGCCAAAAACATTCAGTACTTC. Variable domain in full (rest from reference TRBV11-2 and TRBJ2-4): EAGVAQSPRYKIIEKRQSVAFWCNPISGHATLYWYQQILGQGPKLLIQFQNNGVVDDSQLPKDRFSAERLKGVDSTLKIQPAKLEDSAVYLCASSYGAAKNIQYFGAGTRLSVL.

The chain carries TRBV5-8 and TRBJ2-5; TRBD1 is a possible D gene (6 bases). Trimming left V 0 bases short and J 2 bases short, with 11 bases between. This CDR3 is 15 amino acids long. The V gene's germline CDR1 is SGHTS and CDR2 YDEGEE. The CDR3 DNA reads as TGTGCCAGCAGCTTGGTGAGGACAGAACAAGAGACCCAGTACTTC. Translated: CASSLVRTEQETQYF.

The chain combines TRBV10-2 with TRBJ1-6, with TRBD1 as a possible D gene (5 bases). This CDR3 is built from 12 residues. V was pared by 7 bases and J by 10 bases, with 11 bases between. Germline assignment: CDR1 WSHSY and CDR2 SAAADI. In nucleotides, the CDR3 is TGCGCCAGCATTGGGGGGGGGTCACCCCTCCACTTT. Translating it yields CASIGGGSPLHF.

The rearrangement links TRBV9 to TRBJ2-1; TRBD2 matches at 10 bases. The CDR3 has 15 amino acids. The junction had 4 bases not matched to a gene; V was cut back by 4 bases and J by 3 bases. Germline V gives CDR1 SGDLS, CDR2 YYNGEE. The CDR3 sequence: CASSPRLAGYNEQFF. In DNA form, the CDR3 reads TGTGCCAGCAGCCCACGACTAGCGGGCTACAATGAGCAGTTCTTC.